These T cell receptor beta chains were read from a single sample in a study of T cell responses to AZD1222 COVID-19 vaccine. Only in-frame clones appear in the TCRdb table, and some are missing; sequencing was by immunoSEQ multiplex PCR. The sample records approximately 120,000 clones, about 85% being singletons. Sequencing used peripheral blood, obtained on day 0 of AZD1222 vaccination. The receptors originated from an adult in good health. Each CDR3 is given with its conserved first and last residue. Each record gives: clone size, D gene, J gene, V gene, CDR3 DNA, CDR3 protein. The D gene is left open where the match is weak. Some rows have no size entry. The others give once, few or many, or a class for an expanded clone.

few | . | TRBJ1-3 | TRBV5-4 | TGTGCCAGCAGCCGGACACCCTCTGGAAACACCATATATTTT | CASSRTPSGNTIYF
. | TRBD1 | TRBJ2-2 | TRBV24-1 | TGTGCCACCAGTGAACAGGGGGCTCACACCGGGGAGCTGTTTTTT | CATSEQGAHTGELFF
. | . | TRBJ1-1 | TRBV3-1/TRBV3-2 | TGTGCCAGCAGCCTTCTCGGGGTCCCCGAAGCTTTCTTT | CASSLLGVPEAFF
. | TRBD1 | TRBJ2-7 | TRBV19 | TGTGCCAGTAGTTCCACCGGGACAGGGGTGTACGAGCAGTACTTC | CASSSTGTGVYEQYF
once | . | TRBJ1-3 | TRBV7-9 | TGTGCCAGCAGCCCACCGGGACCGCCTGGAAACACCATATATTTT | CASSPPGPPGNTIYF
. | TRBD2 | TRBJ2-2 | TRBV7-6 | TGTGCCAGCAGCCAAGGGACTAGCGGGAGGAGTACCGGGGAGCTGTTTTTT | CASSQGTSGRSTGELFF
. | . | TRBJ1-5 | TRBV7-2 | TGTGCCAGCAGCTTACTGCCAGACTATAGCAATCAGCCCCAGCATTTT | CASSLLPDYSNQPQHF
. | TRBD1 | TRBJ1-5 | TRBV29-1 | TGCAGCGCCCAGGACAGGGTAGATCAGCCCCAGCATTTT | CSAQDRVDQPQHF
. | TRBD2 | TRBJ2-3 | TRBV6-2/TRBV6-3 | TGTGCCAGCAGTGTGAGCGGGGGGGCCACAGATACGCAGTATTTT | CASSVSGGATDTQYF
. | TRBD2 | TRBJ2-7 | TRBV12-3/TRBV12-4 | TGTGCCAGCAGAAGCGGGGGTTCCTACGAGCAGTACTTC | CASRSGGSYEQYF
. | . | TRBJ1-2 | TRBV4-3 | TGCGCCAGCAGCCAAGCGTACGGTTCTTCCTTAACAGCTAACTATGGCTACACCTTC | CASSQAYGSSLTANYGYTF
. | . | TRBJ1-1 | TRBV29-1 | TGCAGCGTTGAAGGGTGGAGCACTGAAGCTTTCTTT | CSVEGWSTEAFF
. | TRBD2 | TRBJ2-1 | TRBV5-1 | TGCGCCAGCAGCGTGAATGGCGGGAGTAGTGAGCAGTTCTTC | CASSVNGGSSEQFF
once | . | TRBJ1-2 | TRBV29-1 | TGCAGCGTCGACTCAGGGGCGTATGGCTACACCTTC | CSVDSGAYGYTF
. | . | TRBJ1-5 | TRBV7-9 | TGTGCCAGCAGCTTAGAAATCGGGAGCAATCAGCCCCAGCATTTT | CASSLEIGSNQPQHF
. | . | TRBJ2-1 | TRBV19 | TGTGCCAGTAGTATAGGCTTGGACAGTTACAATGAGCAGTTCTTC | CASSIGLDSYNEQFF
. | TRBD1 | TRBJ1-6 | TRBV9 | TGTGCCAGCGGACAGGGTGCCTATAATTCACCCCTCCACTTT | CASGQGAYNSPLHF
once | TRBD1 | TRBJ1-5 | TRBV7-9 | TGTGCCAGCAGCCTGGACAGGGGAAATCAGCCCCAGCATTTT | CASSLDRGNQPQHF
. | TRBD1 | TRBJ1-1 | TRBV7-9 | TGTGCCAGCAGGGAACCAGGGGGCCGAGCTGAAGCTTTCTTT | CASREPGGRAEAFF
few | . | TRBJ2-7 | TRBV25-1 | TGTGCCAGCAGTGTGACGGGTCCCAGAGGCTACGAGCAGTACTTC | CASSVTGPRGYEQYF
. | . | TRBJ2-4 | TRBV11-2 | TGTGCCAGCAGCTTCACTAGTAGCATTCAGTACTTC | CASSFTSSIQYF
. | TRBD1 | TRBJ2-7 | TRBV6-2/TRBV6-3 | TGTGCCAGCAGTTACGGGGACAGTGGATACGAGCAGTACTTC | CASSYGDSGYEQYF
few | . | TRBJ2-7 | TRBV19 | TGTGCCAGTAGTATAGCAGGATACGAGCAGTACTTC | CASSIAGYEQYF
. | . | TRBJ2-1 | TRBV5-6 | TGTGCCAGCAGCTTGCCCCCTTGGGGCCGGCAGTTCTTC | CASSLPPWGRQFF
. | . | TRBJ1-2 | TRBV29-1 | TGCAGCGTTGACCTAATTTCATCGACCTTC | CSVDLISSTF
. | . | TRBJ2-3 | TRBV7-2 | TGTGCCAGCAGCTTCAGGGGACAAGCCACAGATACGCAGTATTTT | CASSFRGQATDTQYF
. | . | TRBJ2-1 | TRBV19 | TGTGCCAGTAGTATCGGAGGGGGTGGCTACAATGAGCAGTTCTTC | CASSIGGGGYNEQFF
. | . | TRBJ1-6 | TRBV11-2 | TGTGCCAGCAGCCGAGGACAGACATCCCGTAATTCACCCCTCCACTTT | CASSRGQTSRNSPLHF
. | TRBD2 | TRBJ2-1 | TRBV2 | TGTGCCAGCAGGGGGCCGGGACTAGCGGGCCGCAATGAGCAGTTCTTC | CASRGPGLAGRNEQFF
. | . | TRBJ2-5 | TRBV6-5 | TGTGCCAGCAGTTACTCCGAAGGGCCGGGGCAAGAGACCCAGTACTTC | CASSYSEGPGQETQYF
. | . | TRBJ1-1 | TRBV24-1 | TGTGCCACCAGTGATTTGCTTGGATACACTGAAGCTTTCTTT | CATSDLLGYTEAFF
. | . | TRBJ2-3 | TRBV19 | TGTGCCAGTAGTATTGCTCAGAGGCCAGATACGCAGTATTTT | CASSIAQRPDTQYF
. | . | TRBJ1-6 | TRBV11-2 | TGTGCCAGCAGCTCCCGGGCCTTTAATTCACCCCTCCACTTT | CASSSRAFNSPLHF
. | . | TRBJ1-6 | TRBV14 | TGTGCCAGCAGCCCTAAACGCGCGACGGAAGGTTTCGGTTCACCCCTCCACTTT | CASSPKRATEGFGSPLHF
once | . | TRBJ1-5 | TRBV9 | TGTGCCAGCAGCGTAGCAGGGGATAGCAATCAGCCCCAGCATTTT | CASSVAGDSNQPQHF
. | . | TRBJ1-6 | TRBV7-8 | TGTGCCAGCAGTCCGGACAGCTATTATAATTCACCCCTCCACTTT | CASSPDSYYNSPLHF
once | . | TRBJ2-1 | TRBV4-2 | TGTGCCAGCAGCCGGGACTGGGGTAATGAGCAGTTCTTC | CASSRDWGNEQFF
. | . | TRBJ1-2 | TRBV5-1 | TGCGCCAGCAGCCCGGGACCGAACTATGGCTACACCTTC | CASSPGPNYGYTF
. | . | TRBJ2-5 | TRBV5-6 | TGTGCCAGCAGCCCTTTGGCACTTCCCTTCGTGGAGACCCAGTACTTC | CASSPLALPFVETQYF
. | TRBD1 | TRBJ2-2 | TRBV24-1 | TGTGCCACCAGTGAGGACAGGCTTACCTCGAACACCGGGGAGCTGTTTTTT | CATSEDRLTSNTGELFF
. | . | TRBJ2-1 | TRBV24-1 | TGTGCCAGTAGTCGAGGAGTAAATGAGCAGTTCTTC | CASSRGVNEQFF
. | TRBD1 | TRBJ1-5 | TRBV5-1 | TGCGCCAGCAGTTCCGGGACAGACAATCAGCCCCAGCATTTT | CASSSGTDNQPQHF
. | TRBD1 | TRBJ2-7 | TRBV9 | TGTGCCAGCAGCGCCGGGACAGTGTACGAGCAGTACTTC | CASSAGTVYEQYF
. | . | TRBJ2-7 | TRBV27 | TGTGCCAGCAGCTATGGGGGCGGGGTTCAGCACCTCTACGAGCAGTACTTC | CASSYGGGVQHLYEQYF
. | . | TRBJ2-7 | TRBV21-1 | TGTGCCAGCAGCAAAGGACAGTTTCATTACGAGCAGTACTTC | CASSKGQFHYEQYF
. | . | TRBJ2-7 | TRBV6-4 | TGTGCCAGCAGTGACTCACCGGGGGCCTACGAGCAGTACTTC | CASSDSPGAYEQYF
few | TRBD1 | TRBJ1-6 | TRBV6-2/TRBV6-3 | TGTGCCAGCAGTCCGGGACAGGGAACCTATAATTCACCCCTCCACTTT | CASSPGQGTYNSPLHF
many | . | TRBJ1-1 | TRBV7-9 | TGTGCCAGCAGCTCTCGTTCAGATTTGAACACTGAAGCTTTCTTT | CASSSRSDLNTEAFF
. | . | TRBJ2-7 | TRBV28 | TGTGCCAGCAGTTTACCCATAGGTTCCGGGCTTGACTACGAGCAGTACTTC | CASSLPIGSGLDYEQYF
. | . | TRBJ1-1 | TRBV6-6 | TGTGCCAGCAGTTACGAGTGGGGGGCTGAAGCTTTCTTT | CASSYEWGAEAFF
few | TRBD1 | TRBJ1-2 | TRBV11-3 | TGTGCCAGCAGTCCGGGACAGAGAAATATCAACTATGGCTACACCTTC | CASSPGQRNINYGYTF
. | TRBD1 | TRBJ1-2 | TRBV27 | TGTGCCAGCAGTCCCGGACAGGACCTAGTCTATGGCTACACCTTC | CASSPGQDLVYGYTF
. | . | TRBJ1-1 | TRBV7-9 | TGTGCCAGCAGCTTATGGGTTTCTGAAGCTTTCTTT | CASSLWVSEAFF
. | . | TRBJ2-7 | TRBV7-2 | TGTGCCAGCAGCTTACAGGGGGGCGAGCAGTACTTC | CASSLQGGEQYF